This TCR beta chain was retrieved from a study of blood T cell repertoires in COVID-19. Authors' data handling: For nucleated cells, counts were estimated from reference gene primer amplification. Assay used: immunoSEQ multiplex PCR; TCRdb lists only in-frame clones, some missing. Clonal size and the V and J genes are those of that table, whereas D and trimming came from the DNA. This sample yields around 380,000 clones, of which around 87% are seen a single time; 1.3% belongs to the top ten. This clonotype was sampled from a man aged 25-45 years who had recovered from COVID-19. Material: PBMCs or T cells enriched from blood (not recorded which).

CDR3: CASSHGQGNNSPLHF. CDR3 coding DNA: TGTGCCAGCAGCCACGGACAGGGTAACAATTCACCCCTCCACTTT. V and J are TRBV3-1 (or the pseudogene TRBV3-2) and TRBJ1-6, with 8 positions matching TRBD1. V gave up 3 bases and J gave up 7 bases; unmatched junction bases: 5. This CDR3 has 15 residues. The germline V gene has CDR1 LGHDT and CDR2 YNNKEL (reference sequence).